A selection of T cell receptor beta chains follows, all from one sample in a study of blood T cell repertoires in COVID-19. Profiled with immunoSEQ multiplex PCR; TCRdb holds only in-frame clones, not every one. There are about 130,000 clones in the sample; 70% to 90% occur only once, and approximately 10% lies in the top ten. Sample: peripheral blood. The receptors derive from a man aged 45 to 65 with acute or convalescent COVID-19. CDR3s include the opening cysteine and the closing phenylalanine or tryptophan. The order of the fields is J gene, V gene, clone size, D gene, CDR3 protein, CDR3 DNA. The D gene is left open where the match is weak. Clone sizes are given selectively: once, few, many, or a class where the clone is expanded.

>TRBJ1-1|TRBV3-1/TRBV3-2|NA|NA
CASSHLGGTEAFF
TGTGCCAGCAGCCATCTCGGAGGCACTGAAGCTTTCTTT
>TRBJ1-1|TRBV27|NA|NA
CASSLWGPTSEAFF
TGTGCCAGCAGTTTGTGGGGCCCAACCTCTGAAGCTTTCTTT
>TRBJ2-3|TRBV6-5|NA|TRBD1
CASRGGGWDTQYF
TGTGCCAGCAGAGGGGGCGGGTGGGATACGCAGTATTTT
>TRBJ1-2|TRBV9|NA|NA
CASSVEPGSGYYGYTF
TGTGCCAGCAGCGTAGAGCCAGGGTCTGGCTACTATGGCTACACCTTC
>TRBJ2-5|TRBV4-2|NA|TRBD2
CASSQVSASGRAQMGETQYF
TGTGCCAGCAGCCAAGTCTCGGCTAGCGGGAGGGCCCAAATGGGAGAGACCCAGTACTTC
>TRBJ1-4|TRBV19|NA|NA
CASSIGRRGIGKLFF
TGTGCCAGTAGTATAGGCAGGAGGGGAATCGGAAAACTGTTTTTT
>TRBJ1-1|TRBV9|NA|NA
CASSPRGGGFAEAFF
TGTGCCAGCAGCCCGAGGGGGGGAGGGTTCGCTGAAGCTTTCTTT
>TRBJ2-1|TRBV6-5|NA|NA
CASSYESGYYNEQFF
TGTGCCAGCAGTTACGAGTCAGGTTACTACAATGAGCAGTTCTTC
>TRBJ1-6|TRBV7-3|NA|NA
CASSLGGHSPLHF
TGTGCCAGCAGCTTAGGCGGTCACTCACCCCTCCACTTT
>TRBJ1-1|TRBV7-9|NA|TRBD1
CASSLGLGQGIRNTEAFF
TGTGCCAGCAGCTTAGGGCTGGGACAGGGAATCCGAAACACTGAAGCTTTCTTT
>TRBJ1-2|TRBV6-5|NA|TRBD1
CASSKPGQGVDGYTF
TGTGCCAGCAGTAAACCGGGACAGGGAGTAGATGGCTACACCTTC
>TRBJ1-6|TRBV3-1/TRBV3-2|NA|NA
CASSQDRRGENSPLHF
TGTGCCAGCAGCCAAGATCGCAGGGGTGAGAATTCACCCCTCCACTTT
>TRBJ2-1|TRBV27|NA|NA
CASIRTGRGNEQFF
TGTGCCAGCATTAGGACAGGGAGGGGCAATGAGCAGTTCTTC
>TRBJ1-1|TRBV18|NA|TRBD1
CASSPPPVTGGLGTEAFF
TGTGCCAGCTCACCACCTCCGGTGACAGGGGGACTCGGCACTGAAGCTTTCTTT
>TRBJ2-5|TRBV4-1|NA|NA
CASSHRGQGQETQYF
TGCGCCAGCAGCCACAGGGGTCAGGGCCAAGAGACCCAGTACTTC
>TRBJ1-4|TRBV5-1|NA|TRBD1
CASSLTRQGPNEKLFF
TGCGCCAGCAGCCTAACTAGACAGGGGCCGAATGAAAAACTGTTTTTT
>TRBJ2-2|TRBV29-1|NA|TRBD1
CSVRTGVNTGELFF
TGCAGCGTAAGGACAGGGGTTAACACCGGGGAGCTGTTTTTT
>TRBJ1-5|TRBV7-9|NA|NA
CASGQSSNQPQHF
TGTGCCAGTGGACAGAGTAGCAATCAGCCCCAGCATTTT
>TRBJ2-1|TRBV7-2|NA|NA
CASSPQGNEQFF
TGTGCCAGCAGCCCCCAGGGGAATGAGCAGTTCTTC
>TRBJ2-1|TRBV3-1/TRBV3-2|NA|NA
CASSHLIEQFF
TGTGCCAGCAGCCACTTAATTGAGCAGTTCTTC
>TRBJ1-2|TRBV15|NA|TRBD1
CATSLDRVGYGYTF
TGTGCCACCAGCCTGGACAGGGTCGGCTATGGCTACACCTTC
>TRBJ1-6|TRBV6-5|NA|NA
CASSGVGSYNSPLHF
TGTGCCAGCAGCGGGGTGGGGTCCTATAATTCACCCCTCCACTTT
>TRBJ2-1|TRBV5-4|NA|NA
CASSFGHYNEQFF
TGTGCCAGCAGCTTTGGCCACTACAATGAGCAGTTCTTC
>TRBJ1-6|TRBV11-2|NA|NA
CASSLGQDNSPLHF
TGTGCCAGCAGCTTAGGACAGGATAATTCACCCCTCCACTTT
>TRBJ1-1|TRBV19|once|NA
CASSIVGSMNTEAFF
TGTGCCAGTAGTATCGTTGGCAGTATGAACACTGAAGCTTTCTTT
>TRBJ2-7|TRBV6-5|NA|NA
CASSPGSREIYEQYF
TGTGCCAGCAGTCCCGGGTCCCGGGAAATCTACGAGCAGTACTTC
>TRBJ1-2|TRBV19|once|NA
CASSGGRGINYGYTF
TGTGCCAGTAGTGGTGGGAGGGGAATTAACTATGGCTACACCTTC
>TRBJ1-3|TRBV9|NA|NA
CASSARGGFSGNTIYF
TGTGCCAGCAGCGCAAGGGGGGGGTTCTCTGGAAACACCATATATTTT
>TRBJ1-1|TRBV19|few|NA
CASKKVYLNTEAFF
TGTGCCAGTAAGAAAGTCTACCTCAACACTGAAGCTTTCTTT
>TRBJ2-3|TRBV7-6|NA|TRBD2
CASSSGTRGTDTQYF
TGTGCCAGCAGCTCCGGGACTAGAGGCACAGATACGCAGTATTTT
>TRBJ2-2|TRBV11-2|once|NA
CASSLAQSFYTGELFF
TGTGCCAGCAGCTTAGCACAGTCTTTTTACACCGGGGAGCTGTTTTTT
>TRBJ2-7|TRBV25-1|NA|NA
CASSEAKGLGGLAYEQYF
TGTGCCAGCAGTGAGGCTAAGGGGTTGGGGGGTCTCGCCTACGAGCAGTACTTC
>TRBJ2-6|TRBV6-5|NA|NA
CASTPPGGANVLTF
TGTGCCAGCACCCCCCCCGGGGGGGCCAACGTCCTGACTTTC
>TRBJ2-2|TRBV5-1|NA|TRBD1
CASAAGQVNTGELFF
TGCGCCAGCGCCGCAGGACAGGTTAACACCGGGGAGCTGTTTTTT
>TRBJ2-7|TRBV10-1|NA|NA
CATSRGGSSYEQYF
TGCGCCACATCCAGGGGCGGGAGCTCCTACGAGCAGTACTTC
>TRBJ2-3|TRBV7-6|NA|TRBD1
CASSWTGITDTQYF
TGTGCCAGCAGCTGGACAGGTATAACAGATACGCAGTATTTT
>TRBJ2-1|TRBV2|NA|TRBD2
CASSERGRGLAGVVEQFF
TGTGCCAGCAGTGAAAGAGGTAGGGGACTAGCGGGAGTTGTTGAGCAGTTCTTC
>TRBJ1-2|TRBV7-6|NA|NA
CASSLEETGSNYGYTF
TGTGCCAGCAGCTTAGAAGAGACAGGATCTAACTATGGCTACACCTTC
>TRBJ1-3|TRBV27|NA|TRBD1
CASSFPTGAWGNTIYF
TGTGCCAGCAGTTTTCCCACAGGGGCCTGGGGAAACACCATATATTTT
>TRBJ2-5|TRBV5-1|NA|TRBD1
CASSSGQVQETQYF
TGCGCCAGCAGCTCCGGACAGGTCCAAGAGACCCAGTACTTC
>TRBJ1-5|TRBV30|NA|NA
CAWSVSGLQPQHF
TGTGCCTGGAGTGTATCAGGGCTTCAGCCCCAGCATTTT
>TRBJ2-2|TRBV6-1|once|TRBD2
CASSEAPGLAGVVGELFF
TGTGCCAGCAGTGAAGCCCCGGGACTAGCGGGAGTGGTCGGGGAGCTGTTTTTT
>TRBJ2-7|TRBV11-2|NA|NA
CASSSPLDSRAYEQYF
TGTGCCAGCAGCTCACCATTGGACAGTAGAGCCTACGAGCAGTACTTC
>TRBJ1-1|TRBV5-1|NA|NA
CASSFSPGRQNTEAFF
TGCGCCAGCAGCTTTTCCCCAGGAAGGCAGAACACTGAAGCTTTCTTT
>TRBJ1-2|TRBV5-1|NA|NA
CASSLEGTGARGYTF
TGCGCCAGCAGCTTGGAAGGGACGGGAGCCCGTGGCTACACCTTC
>TRBJ1-3|TRBV2|NA|NA
CATTYATAIYF
TGTGCCACCACCTACGCTACTGCCATATATTTT
>TRBJ1-1|TRBV9|NA|NA
CASSVEGNMNTEAFF
TGTGCCAGCAGCGTAGAGGGGAACATGAACACTGAAGCTTTCTTT
>TRBJ2-1|TRBV7-9|NA|TRBD2
CASSRQSGIVGEQFF
TGTGCCAGCAGCCGCCAGAGCGGGATCGTGGGGGAGCAGTTCTTC